The subject of this entry is one TCR beta chain. Its antigen remains unidentified. TCRdb re-called the reads through MiXCR, storing one row per CDR3 protein. The sample includes more than 150,000 distinct CDR3 sequences, about a sixth of them seen just once. CDR1 LNHNV and CDR2 YYDKDF come from the germline V gene (reference sequence). The CDR3 runs to 15 residues. The V and J ends lost 4 bases and 5 bases, in that order; junction bases with no gene match: 8. This record belongs to a study of T cell repertoires in cytomegalovirus infection. Study at large: A matching HLA type, together with CMV infection, was signaled by public TCR beta signatures. The study, taken as a whole, reports: The cumulative frequency of public TCR beta families identified carriers of CMV plus the relevant HLA. In two of eight donors, the top clonotype was HLA-C-restricted CMV-specific.

This sequence originates from a human donor in good health (CMV status not recorded). Some clones in this sample may be carry-over from other donors' samples. The chain uses TRBV15 and TRBJ1-2; 9 bases match TRBD1. The source material was CD8+ T cells from PBMCs. CDR3: CATSTPTGGKYGYTF. CDR3 DNA sequence: TGTGCCACCAGCACCCCCACAGGGGGCAAGTATGGCTACACCTTC.